The clone carrying this T cell receptor (beta chain) was counted once. The antigen remains unidentified. Germline V gene sequence: CDR1 SGHAT, CDR2 FQNNGV. Unmatched junction bases numbered 8, after V lost 5 bases and J lost 2 bases. The CDR3 extends over 15 amino acids. The method was immunoSEQ multiplex PCR; TCRdb's version includes in-frame clones alone and lacks a portion of them. The sample has around 180,000 clones, about 85% seen once; the top ten hold about 10%. This entry is derived from a study of radiation and T cells in renal cell carcinoma. Stated time point: blood 4 weeks post-SBRT, at nephrectomy. The sample's treatment: 15 Gy SBRT to primary tumor, nephrectomy 4 weeks later. Nephrectomy followed 15 Gy stereotactic body radiation by 4 weeks. Radiation-treated patients gave blood at baseline, week 2 and week 4. The patient's renal cell carcinoma had clear cell pathology. Regarding the study as a whole: Baseline intratumoral clonotype presence is unknown without pretreatment biopsies.

The sample was blood, taken from a patient whose treatment included radiotherapy and nephrectomy. The chain carries TRBV11-2 and TRBJ2-7; 8 bases map to TRBD2. The sequence was collected from a woman in her forties or fifties with renal cell carcinoma. This CDR3 reads CASSPTGGAPYEQYF. The DNA of the CDR3 is TGTGCCAGCAGCCCGACGGGGGGGGCCCCCTACGAGCAGTACTTC.